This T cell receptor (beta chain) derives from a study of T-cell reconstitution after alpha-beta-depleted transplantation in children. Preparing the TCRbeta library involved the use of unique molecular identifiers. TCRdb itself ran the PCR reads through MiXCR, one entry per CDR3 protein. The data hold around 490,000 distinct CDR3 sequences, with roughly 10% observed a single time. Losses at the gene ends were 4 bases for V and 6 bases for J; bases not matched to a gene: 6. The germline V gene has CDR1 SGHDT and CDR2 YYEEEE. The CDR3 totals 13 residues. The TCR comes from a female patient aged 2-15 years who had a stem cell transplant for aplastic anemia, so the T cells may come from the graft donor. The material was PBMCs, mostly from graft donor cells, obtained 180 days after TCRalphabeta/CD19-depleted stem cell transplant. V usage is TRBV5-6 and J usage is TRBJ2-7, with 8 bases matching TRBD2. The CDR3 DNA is TGTGCCAGCAGCCTGGCGGGGGGCCGCGAGCAGTACTTC. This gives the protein CASSLAGGREQYF.